One and the same sample provided the 32 T cell receptor beta chains below, sequenced in a study of T cell responses to AZD1222 COVID-19 vaccine. TCRdb's table, derived via immunoSEQ multiplex PCR, lists solely in-frame clones and lacks some. The sample yields around 100,000 clones, about 90% seen once. The sample consisted of peripheral blood, taken on day 0 of AZD1222 vaccination. These receptors were collected from an adult in good health.

The V call is TRBV5-4, the J call TRBJ2-2; the match to TRBD2 covers 9 bases. CDR1 is SGHNT, CDR2 YYREEE, per germline (reference sequence). Losses at the gene ends were 3 bases for V and 7 bases for J; bases not matched to a gene: 13. The length of the CDR3 is 17 residues. CDR3 sequence (DNA): TGTGCCAGCAGCTCCGAAGGACTAGCGCTGAGCATCGGGGAGCTGTTTTTT. Translation: CASSSEGLALSIGELFF.

This clone was picked up many times. CDR3 nucleotides: TGCGCCAGCAGGCAGTCCTACGAGCAGTACTTC. It specifies CASRQSYEQYF. This chain connects TRBV5-1 to TRBJ2-7; D is undetermined. V was clipped by 5 bases and J by 1 base, with 4 bases between them. Germline V gene sequence: CDR1 SGHRS, CDR2 YFSETQ. The CDR3 is made up of 11 amino acids. Combining the CDR3 with reference TRBV5-1 and TRBJ2-7 gives the whole variable domain KAGVTQTPRYLIKTRGQQVTLSCSPISGHRSVSWYQQTPGQGLQFLFEYFSETQRNKGNFPGRFSGRQFSNSRSEMNVSTLELGDSALYLCASRQSYEQYFGPGTRLTVT.

The chain uses TRBV6-1 and TRBJ2-7, with a tentative D call TRBD2 (6 bases). This CDR3 comprises 15 residues. Germline-derived CDR1 and CDR2 are MNHNS and SASEGT. Between the trimmed V and J ends, which lost 3 bases and 0 bases, there was a span of 12 bases. The DNA for the CDR3 is TGTGCCAGCAGTGACCCGGGACTCATCTCCTACGAGCAGTACTTC. As protein: CASSDPGLISYEQYF.

The chain joins TRBV2 to TRBJ2-3; D unresolved. With 5 bases removed from V and 0 bases from J, the gap between germline ends came to 21 bases. The V gene's germline CDR1 is SNHLY and CDR2 FYNNEI. The CDR3 is 18 residues long. The chain's CDR3 is CASSFPVPPITSTDTQYF. As DNA, the CDR3 is TGTGCCAGCAGTTTTCCCGTTCCTCCAATCACTAGCACAGATACGCAGTATTTT.

This chain joins TRBV27 and TRBJ1-2; D call uncertain. This CDR3 is 15 amino acids long. V was cut by 6 bases and J by 1 base, with 15 bases left in between. Germline V gene sequence: CDR1 MNHEY, CDR2 SMNVEV (reference sequence). CDR3 residues: CASRMVAGSNYGYTF. DNA of the CDR3: TGTGCCAGCAGAATGGTGGCTGGGAGTAACTATGGCTACACCTTC.

The chain combines TRBV21-1 with TRBJ1-1. TRBV21-1 is deemed a pseudogene. This CDR3 comprises 16 residues. The CDR3 sequence is CASSKAHKDRDTEAFF. DNA for the CDR3: TGTGCCAGCAGCAAAGCGCATAAGGATAGGGACACTGAAGCTTTCTTT.

The chain uses TRBV6-5 and TRBJ2-5, with 7 bases matching TRBD1. The J segment lost 5 bases and the V segment lost 0 bases, leaving 9 bases of the junction unmatched. CDR3 length equals 16 residues. CDR1 and CDR2 (germline): MNHEY, SVGAGI. Here the CDR3 DNA reads TGTGCCAGCAGTTACTCGAACAGGGGTTTTTGGGAGACCCAGTACTTC. Translation gives CASSYSNRGFWETQYF.

The rearrangement joins TRBV5-4 to TRBJ2-7, with D hard to call. V lost 1 base and J lost 4, with 9 bases in between. Looked up from germline, CDR1 is SGHNT and CDR2 is YYREEE (reference sequence). The CDR3 is made up of 13 amino acids. In DNA form, the CDR3 reads TGTGCCAGCAGCTTGCTCCCAGCGTACGAGCAGTACTTC. Amino acid sequence: CASSLLPAYEQYF.

In this sample, this clone turned up once. The J gene is TRBJ2-5, the V gene TRBV11-2; 10 nucleotides align to TRBD1. V was clipped by 6 bases and J by 6 bases; unmatched bases: 4. Looked up from germline, CDR1 is SGHAT and CDR2 is FQNNGV. The CDR3 covers 13 residues. As DNA, the CDR3 is TGTGCCAGCAGTTCGGGACAGGGGAAGACCCAGTACTTC. Its translation: CASSSGQGKTQYF.

Regarding this clone: The junction differs from germline at one of its ends, possibly a read error. This chain links TRBV12-3 or TRBV12-4 with TRBJ1-2; tentative D call: TRBD1 (6 bases). There are 13 residues in the CDR3. CDR3 in amino acids: CASSLGFGTLVSF. CDR3 DNA: TGTGCCAGCAGTTTAGGGTTTGGGACACTGGTCTCCTTC.

Here the CDR3 DNA reads TGTGCCAGCAGCGTGACAGGGGTCGTAGACACTGAAGCTTTCTTT. It encodes CASSVTGVVDTEAFF. The genes are TRBV11-2 and TRBJ1-1; the match to TRBD1 covers 8 bases. CDR3 length: 15 residues. V gave up 5 bases and J gave up 3 bases; unmatched junction bases: 8. Germline lookup yields CDR1 SGHAT and CDR2 FQNNGV.

This chain links TRBV28 with TRBJ1-2, with TRBD1 identical over 9 bases. The CDR3 runs 14 residues. V dropped 3 bases and J dropped 9; count of bases not matched to a gene: 8. Germline V gene sequence: CDR1 MDHEN, CDR2 SYDVKM. CDR3 protein: CASSFWDRVYRYTF. The CDR3 DNA follows: TGTGCCAGCAGTTTTTGGGACAGGGTTTATCGCTACACCTTC.

The rearrangement uses TRBV2 and TRBJ2-7; 7 bases line up with TRBD1. The germline gives CDR1 SNHLY, CDR2 FYNNEI. The CDR3 consists of 12 residues. Trimming took 10 bases from V and 7 from J; bases not matched to a gene: 10. This CDR3 reads CANIIGGAEQYF. The CDR3 DNA reads TGTGCCAACATCATAGGGGGCGCTGAGCAGTACTTC.

The rearrangement joins TRBV3-1 (or the pseudogene TRBV3-2) to TRBJ2-7; a weak D match, TRBD1 (6 bases). The CDR3 sequence is 14 residues long. CDR1 and CDR2 (germline): LGHDT, YNNKEL (reference sequence). V was pared by 2 bases and J by 2 bases, with 10 bases between. The CDR3 is CASSQYQGTYEQYF. CDR3 nucleotide sequence: TGTGCCAGCAGCCAATACCAGGGGACCTACGAGCAGTACTTC.

The chain links TRBV20-1 to TRBJ1-2, with unresolved D. The CDR3 runs 11 residues. The germline V gene has CDR1 DFQATT and CDR2 SNEGSKA (reference sequence). V lost 7 bases, J lost 2 bases, and 8 bases lay in between. The CDR3 region is CSVEMNYGYTF. The DNA for the CDR3 is TGCAGTGTAGAGATGAACTATGGCTACACCTTC.

The rearrangement uses TRBV5-1 and TRBJ2-5; D is perhaps TRBD1 or TRBD2 (5 bases each). Trimming stripped 0 bases from V and 0 bases from J, with 12 bases between. This CDR3 is 16 amino acids long. Germline V CDR1 and CDR2: SGHRS, YFSETQ. The CDR3 nucleotides are TGCGCCAGCAGCTTGGGGGGACGTAGGAACCAAGAGACCCAGTACTTC. Translation: CASSLGGRRNQETQYF.

V is TRBV27 and J is TRBJ2-1; possible D gene TRBD1, 6 bases. The CDR3 is 14 amino acids. V was pared by 5 bases and J by 3 bases, with 11 bases between. Germline CDR1 reads MNHEY; CDR2 reads SMNVEV (reference sequence). CDR3 nucleotides: TGTGCCAGCAGTCACCGGGACATCTACAATGAGCAGTTCTTC. It specifies CASSHRDIYNEQFF.

V is TRBV29-1 and J is TRBJ2-1, with TRBD2 as a possible D gene (5 bases). CDR1 is SQVTM and CDR2 is ANQGSEA in the germline V gene. V was trimmed by 1 base and J by 4 bases, leaving 17 bases between them. The CDR3 contains 16 residues. Here the CDR3 DNA reads TGCAGCGTTGAAGGAGGGAGCGCGCGAAAATACAATGAGCAGTTCTTC. Amino acids: CSVEGGSARKYNEQFF.

This rearrangement joins TRBV30 to TRBJ2-7, with TRBD2 identical over 14 bases. Germline CDR1 is GTSNPN and CDR2 is SVGIG (reference sequence). The CDR3 has 19 residues. V was pared by 4 bases and J by 3 bases, with 17 bases of the junction left unmatched. This CDR3 reads CAWKGKRGTSGGAGYEQYF. The DNA of the CDR3 is TGTGCCTGGAAAGGAAAAAGAGGGACTAGCGGGGGCGCAGGCTACGAGCAGTACTTC.

CDR3 DNA sequence: TGCGCCAGCAGCTTCACAGGGATGAACACTGAAGCTTTCTTT. It is translated as CASSFTGMNTEAFF. The chain links TRBV5-1 to TRBJ1-1; possibly TRBD1 for D (6 bases). V was trimmed by 2 bases and J by 0 bases, leaving 8 bases between them. The CDR3 length is 14 residues. Germline CDR1 reads SGHRS; CDR2 reads YFSETQ.

This clone was seen a single time. This sequence joins TRBV9 and TRBJ1-1; the D gene is possibly TRBD1 (6 bases). The ends were cut back, 0 bases at V and 10 bases at J, with 10 bases in the middle. Germline V gene lookup returns CDR1 SGDLS and CDR2 YYNGEE. CDR3 length equals 12 residues. In DNA, the CDR3 is TGTGCCAGCAGCGTAGCAGGGGAGGGAGCTTTCTTT. Protein sequence: CASSVAGEGAFF.

This clone was seen only a few times. This rearrangement joins TRBV6-4 to TRBJ1-5, with TRBD1 matching 8 bases. V gave up 6 bases and J gave up 6 bases; unmatched junction bases: 7. In germline, CDR1 is MRHNA, CDR2 SNTAGT. There are 14 residues in the CDR3. CDR3 amino acids: CASRGTGGGQPQHF. The CDR3 DNA reads as TGTGCCAGCAGGGGGACAGGCGGAGGTCAGCCCCAGCATTTT.

This clone was seen only once. The V and J genes are TRBV19 and TRBJ1-1, with D perhaps TRBD1 (6 bases). The germline V gene has CDR1 LNHDA and CDR2 SQIVND (reference sequence). This CDR3 comprises 14 residues. V gave up 7 bases and J gave up 0 bases, with 12 bases separating them. CDR3 sequence: CASTHNRVNTEAFF. The CDR3 bases are TGTGCCAGTACTCATAACAGGGTGAACACTGAAGCTTTCTTT.

V gene TRBV10-3 combines with J gene TRBJ2-2, with D possibly matching TRBD1 (5 bases). V lost 7 bases to trimming and J lost 3 bases, with 12 bases between them. This CDR3 region has 14 residues. Looked up from germline, CDR1 is ENHRY and CDR2 is SYGVKD. The DNA of the CDR3 is TGTGCCATCACAGGGAATCCGGACACCGGGGAGCTGTTTTTT. Its translation: CAITGNPDTGELFF.

The table lists this clone with a count of one. The chain is built from TRBV27 and TRBJ2-6; D is unclear. Germline assignment: CDR1 MNHEY and CDR2 SMNVEV (reference sequence). CDR3 length: 15 residues. Trimming left V 3 bases short and J 0 bases short, with 6 bases between. The CDR3 DNA sequence: TGTGCCAGCAGTTTTAGTCGCTCTGGGGCCAACGTCCTGACTTTC. Its protein product is CASSFSRSGANVLTF.

The V gene is TRBV5-1, the J gene TRBJ2-7; a weak D match, TRBD1 (6 bases). Per the germline V gene, CDR1 is SGHRS and CDR2 is YFSETQ. This CDR3 has 15 residues. Trimming removed 2 bases at V and 6 bases at J, with 18 bases between. CDR3 coding DNA: TGCGCCAGCAGCTTTTCCCAGGGGCGAGTACGCGAGCAGTACTTC. Translation: CASSFSQGRVREQYF.

The V call is TRBV29-1, the J call TRBJ2-7; no definite D call. Germline-derived CDR1 and CDR2 are SQVTM and ANQGSEA. The CDR3 extends over 12 amino acids. V was trimmed by 3 bases and J by 3 bases, leaving 9 bases between them. CDR3 DNA: TGCAGCGTTGAGGGGAACAACTACGAGCAGTACTTC. It yields the protein CSVEGNNYEQYF.

The rearrangement uses TRBV30 and TRBJ2-5; D perhaps matches TRBD1 (6 bases). Germline V lookup: CDR1 GTSNPN, CDR2 SVGIG (reference sequence). The CDR3 runs 14 residues. V was trimmed by 4 bases and J by 0 bases, leaving 12 bases between them. The DNA of the CDR3 is TGTGCCTGGAACGGCGACAGGAACCAAGAGACCCAGTACTTC. It encodes CAWNGDRNQETQYF.

CDR3 coding DNA: TGTGCCAGTAGCCCGACGGCGATGAACTATGGCTACACCTTC. Protein: CASSPTAMNYGYTF. The chain uses TRBV19 and TRBJ1-2; D remains unclear. The germline V and J ends were trimmed by 6 bases and 2 bases, with 13 bases remaining between them. The CDR3 contains 14 residues. The germline gives CDR1 LNHDA, CDR2 SQIVND (reference sequence).

The DNA of the CDR3 is TGTGCCAGCAGCCTACAGGGAGAGGGAAACACCATATATTTT. Protein product: CASSLQGEGNTIYF. The gene calls are TRBV6-6 and TRBJ1-3, with D possibly matching TRBD1 (6 bases). The V gene lost 6 bases and the J gene lost 4 bases, with 13 bases spanning the gap. CDR3 length equals 14 residues. Germline loops: CDR1 MNHNY, CDR2 SVGAGI (reference sequence).

In this sample, this clone turned up a few times. The gene calls are TRBV28 and TRBJ2-1, with a weak D call TRBD2 (7 bases). CDR3 length: 17 amino acids. Germline-derived CDR1 and CDR2 are MDHEN and SYDVKM. Trimming removed 9 bases at V and 5 bases at J, with 26 bases between. The CDR3 nucleotides are TGTGCCAGTAGTAGGGGGAGGGGACCCTCAACAAACAATGAGCAGTTCTTC. It translates to CASSRGRGPSTNNEQFF.

The chain couples TRBV3-1 (or the pseudogene TRBV3-2) to TRBJ2-7; D might be TRBD1 (5 bases). Germline-derived CDR1 and CDR2 are LGHDT and YNNKEL (reference sequence). V was cut by 5 bases and J by 1 base, with 15 bases left in between. The CDR3 is 15 residues long. CDR3: CASSYRGIGSYEQYF. In nucleotides, the CDR3 is TGTGCCAGCAGCTATAGGGGAATCGGGTCCTACGAGCAGTACTTC.